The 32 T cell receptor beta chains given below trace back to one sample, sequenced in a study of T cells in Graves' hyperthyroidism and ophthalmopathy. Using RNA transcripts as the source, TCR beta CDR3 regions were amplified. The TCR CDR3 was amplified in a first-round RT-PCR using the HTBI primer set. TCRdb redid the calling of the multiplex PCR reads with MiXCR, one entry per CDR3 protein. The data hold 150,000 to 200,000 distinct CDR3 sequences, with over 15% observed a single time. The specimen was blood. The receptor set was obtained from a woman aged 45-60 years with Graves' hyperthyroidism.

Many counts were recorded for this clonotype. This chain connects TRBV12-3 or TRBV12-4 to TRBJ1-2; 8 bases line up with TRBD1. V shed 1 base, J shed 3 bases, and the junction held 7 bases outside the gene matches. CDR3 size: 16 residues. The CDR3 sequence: CASSLGQGADYYGYTF. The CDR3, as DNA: TGTGCCAGCAGTTTAGGGCAGGGGGCGGACTACTATGGCTACACCTTC.

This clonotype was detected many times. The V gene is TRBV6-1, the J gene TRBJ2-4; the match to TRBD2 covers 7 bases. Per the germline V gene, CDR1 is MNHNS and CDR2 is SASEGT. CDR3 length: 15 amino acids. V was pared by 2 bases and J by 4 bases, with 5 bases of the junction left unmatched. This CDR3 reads CASSERGEGKNIQYF. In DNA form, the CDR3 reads TGTGCCAGCAGTGAAAGAGGGGAGGGGAAAAACATTCAGTACTTC.

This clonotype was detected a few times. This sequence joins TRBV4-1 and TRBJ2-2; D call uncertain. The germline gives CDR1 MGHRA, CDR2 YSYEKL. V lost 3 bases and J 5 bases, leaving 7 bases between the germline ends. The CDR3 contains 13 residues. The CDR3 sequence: CASSHLGTGELFF. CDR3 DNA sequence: TGCGCCAGCAGCCATTTGGGGACCGGGGAGCTGTTTTTT.

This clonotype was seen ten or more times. The CDR3 loop reads CASSTTGGHEKLFF. For the CDR3, the DNA is TGTGCCAGCAGCACGACTGGGGGCCATGAAAAACTGTTTTTT. The chain recombines TRBV7-2 with TRBJ1-4; tentative D call: TRBD1 (6 bases). Deletions cut 5 bases from V and 6 bases from J, with 13 bases between. Germline lookup yields CDR1 SGHTA and CDR2 FQGNSA. The CDR3 totals 14 residues.

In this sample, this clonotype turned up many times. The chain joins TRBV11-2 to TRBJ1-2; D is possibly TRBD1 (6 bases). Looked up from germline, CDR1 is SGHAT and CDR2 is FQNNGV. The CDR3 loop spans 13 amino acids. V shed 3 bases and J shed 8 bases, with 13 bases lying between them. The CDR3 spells CASSLTGGAGYTF. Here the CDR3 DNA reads TGTGCCAGCAGCTTGACGGGGGGCGCAGGCTACACCTTC.

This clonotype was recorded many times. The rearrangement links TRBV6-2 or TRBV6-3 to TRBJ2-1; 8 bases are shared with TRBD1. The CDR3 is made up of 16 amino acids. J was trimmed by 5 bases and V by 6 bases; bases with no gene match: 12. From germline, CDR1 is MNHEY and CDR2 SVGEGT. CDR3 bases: TGTGCCAGCAGCTCAGACCTGGACAGGGAGGACAATGAGCAGTTCTTC. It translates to CASSSDLDREDNEQFF.

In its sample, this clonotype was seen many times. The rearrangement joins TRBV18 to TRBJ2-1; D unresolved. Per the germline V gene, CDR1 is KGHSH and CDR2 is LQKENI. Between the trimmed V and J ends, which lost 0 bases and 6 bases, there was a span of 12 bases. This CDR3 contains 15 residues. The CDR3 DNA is TGTGCCAGCTCACCACCGAGCCCGCGAGGCAATGAGCAGTTCTTC. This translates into CASSPPSPRGNEQFF.

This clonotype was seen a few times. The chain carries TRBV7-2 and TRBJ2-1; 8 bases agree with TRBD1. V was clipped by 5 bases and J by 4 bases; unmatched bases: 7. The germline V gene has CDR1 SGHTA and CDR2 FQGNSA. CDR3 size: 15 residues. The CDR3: CASSQARQGYNEQFF. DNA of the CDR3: TGTGCCAGCAGCCAGGCGAGACAGGGGTACAATGAGCAGTTCTTC.

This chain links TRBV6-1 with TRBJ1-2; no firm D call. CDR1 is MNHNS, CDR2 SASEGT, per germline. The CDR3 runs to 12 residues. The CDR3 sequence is CATTETIYGYTF. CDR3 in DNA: TGTGCGACGACGGAGACCATCTATGGCTACACCTTC.

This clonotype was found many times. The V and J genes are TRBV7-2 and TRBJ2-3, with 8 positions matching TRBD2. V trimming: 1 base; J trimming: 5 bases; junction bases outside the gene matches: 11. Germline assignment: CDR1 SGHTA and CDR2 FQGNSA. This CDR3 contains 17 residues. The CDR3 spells CASSLVGSGGRIDTQYF. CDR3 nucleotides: TGTGCCAGCAGCTTAGTAGGGAGCGGGGGCCGCATAGATACGCAGTATTTT.

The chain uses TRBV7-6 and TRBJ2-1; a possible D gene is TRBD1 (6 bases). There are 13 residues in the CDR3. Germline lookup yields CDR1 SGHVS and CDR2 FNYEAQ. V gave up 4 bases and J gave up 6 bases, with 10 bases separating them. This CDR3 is CASSSRTVNEQFF. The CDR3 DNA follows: TGTGCCAGCAGCTCAAGGACAGTCAATGAGCAGTTCTTC.

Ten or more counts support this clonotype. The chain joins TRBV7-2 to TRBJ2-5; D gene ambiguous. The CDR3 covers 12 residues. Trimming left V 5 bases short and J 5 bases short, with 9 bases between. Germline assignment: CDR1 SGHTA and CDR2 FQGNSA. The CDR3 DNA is TGTGCCAGCAGCCCCCCCTGGGAGACCCAGTACTTC. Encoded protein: CASSPPWETQYF.

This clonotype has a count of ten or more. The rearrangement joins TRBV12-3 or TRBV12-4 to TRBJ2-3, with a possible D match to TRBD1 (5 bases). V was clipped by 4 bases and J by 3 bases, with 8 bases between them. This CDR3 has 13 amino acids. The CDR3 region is CASSSPGTDTQYF. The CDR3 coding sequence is TGTGCCAGCAGTTCCCCAGGGACAGATACGCAGTATTTT.

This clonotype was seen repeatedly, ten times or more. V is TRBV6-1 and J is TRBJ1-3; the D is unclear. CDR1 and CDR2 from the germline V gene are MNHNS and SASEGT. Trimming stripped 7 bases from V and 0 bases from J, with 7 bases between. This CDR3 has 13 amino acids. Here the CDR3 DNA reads TGTGCCAGCACCGGGAACTCTGGAAACACCATATATTTT. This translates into CASTGNSGNTIYF.

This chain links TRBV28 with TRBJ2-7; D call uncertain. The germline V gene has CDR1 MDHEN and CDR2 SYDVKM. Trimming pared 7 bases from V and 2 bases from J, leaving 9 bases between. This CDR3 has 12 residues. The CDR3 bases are TGTGCCAGCACATCCATCACCTACGAGCAGTACTTC. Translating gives CASTSITYEQYF.

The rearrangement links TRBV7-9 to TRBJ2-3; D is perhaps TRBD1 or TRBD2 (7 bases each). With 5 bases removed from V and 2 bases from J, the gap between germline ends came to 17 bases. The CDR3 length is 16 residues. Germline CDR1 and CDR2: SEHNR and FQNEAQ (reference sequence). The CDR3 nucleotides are TGTGCCAGCAGCCACCGGGACAGCGGGACCACAGATACGCAGTATTTT. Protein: CASSHRDSGTTDTQYF.

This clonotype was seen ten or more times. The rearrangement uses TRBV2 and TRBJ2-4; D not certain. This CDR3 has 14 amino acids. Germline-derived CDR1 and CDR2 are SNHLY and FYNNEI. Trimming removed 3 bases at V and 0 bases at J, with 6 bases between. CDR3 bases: TGTGCCAGCAGTGACTCGTTAGCCAAAAACATTCAGTACTTC. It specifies CASSDSLAKNIQYF.

CDR3 coding DNA: TGTGCCAGCAGTGAAGGGGACAGGGGGCAGTACTTC. This gives the protein CASSEGDRGQYF. The chain has TRBV2 and TRBJ2-7; TRBD1 aligns across 10 bases. The CDR3 runs 12 residues. The ends lost 1 base at V and 9 bases at J; junction bases unmatched: 0. CDR1 is SNHLY, CDR2 FYNNEI, per germline.

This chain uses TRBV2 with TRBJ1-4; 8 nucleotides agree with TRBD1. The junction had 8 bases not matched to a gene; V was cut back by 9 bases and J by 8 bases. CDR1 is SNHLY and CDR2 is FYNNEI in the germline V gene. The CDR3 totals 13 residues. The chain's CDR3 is CASKGQGREKLFF. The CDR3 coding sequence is TGTGCCAGTAAAGGACAGGGTAGGGAAAAACTGTTTTTT.

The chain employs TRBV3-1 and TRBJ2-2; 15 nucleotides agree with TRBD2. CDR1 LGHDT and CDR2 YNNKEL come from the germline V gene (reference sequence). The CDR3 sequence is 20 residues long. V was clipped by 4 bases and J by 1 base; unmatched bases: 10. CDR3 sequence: CASSRGLAGGDVGNTGELFF. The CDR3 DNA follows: TGTGCCAGCAGCCGGGGACTAGCGGGAGGTGATGTCGGGAACACCGGGGAGCTGTTTTTT.

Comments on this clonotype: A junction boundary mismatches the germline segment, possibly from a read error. CDR3 sequence (DNA): TGCGCCAGCAGCCCCTCAGCAGGGGACCGCTCTGGGGCCAACGTCCTGAGTTTC. Its protein product is CASSPSAGDRSGANVLSF. This sequence joins TRBV4-1 and TRBJ2-6; D is perhaps TRBD1 (6 bases). From germline, CDR1 is MGHRA and CDR2 YSYEKL. The CDR3 covers 18 residues.

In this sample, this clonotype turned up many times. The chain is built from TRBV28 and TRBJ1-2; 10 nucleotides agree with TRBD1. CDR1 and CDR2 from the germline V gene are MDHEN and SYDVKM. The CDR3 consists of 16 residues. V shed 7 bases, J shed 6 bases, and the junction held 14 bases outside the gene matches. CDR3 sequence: CASKNRDRGILDGYTF. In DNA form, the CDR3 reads TGTGCCAGCAAGAACCGGGACAGGGGTATTCTGGATGGCTACACCTTC.

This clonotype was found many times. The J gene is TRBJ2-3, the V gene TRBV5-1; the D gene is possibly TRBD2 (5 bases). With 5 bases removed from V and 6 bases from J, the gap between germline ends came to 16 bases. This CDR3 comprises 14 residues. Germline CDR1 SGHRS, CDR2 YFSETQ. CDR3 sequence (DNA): TGCGCCAGCAGGGCCGGGAATGCCTTGGATACGCAGTATTTT. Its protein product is CASRAGNALDTQYF.

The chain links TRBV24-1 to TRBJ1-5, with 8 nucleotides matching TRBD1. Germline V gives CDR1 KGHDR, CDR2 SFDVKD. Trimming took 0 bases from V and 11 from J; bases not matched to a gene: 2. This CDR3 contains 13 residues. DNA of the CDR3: TGTGCCACCAGTGATTTGACAGGGGGGACCCAGCATTTT. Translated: CATSDLTGGTQHF.

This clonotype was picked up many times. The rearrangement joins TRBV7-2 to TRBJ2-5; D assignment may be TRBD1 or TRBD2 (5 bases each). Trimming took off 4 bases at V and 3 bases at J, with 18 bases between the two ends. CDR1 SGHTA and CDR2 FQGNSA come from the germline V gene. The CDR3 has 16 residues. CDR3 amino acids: CASSSLGAGKEETQYF. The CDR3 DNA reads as TGTGCCAGCAGCTCTCTCGGGGCAGGAAAAGAAGAGACCCAGTACTTC.

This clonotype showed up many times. The CDR3 nucleotides are TGTGCCAGCTCACTGGGGGACGAGCAGTACTTC. This gives the protein CASSLGDEQYF. The chain uses TRBV18 and TRBJ2-7; TRBD1 or TRBD2 may be the D gene (5 bases each). V was trimmed by 4 bases and J by 5 bases, leaving 6 bases between them. Germline-derived CDR1 and CDR2 are KGHSH and LQKENI. The CDR3 loop spans 11 amino acids.

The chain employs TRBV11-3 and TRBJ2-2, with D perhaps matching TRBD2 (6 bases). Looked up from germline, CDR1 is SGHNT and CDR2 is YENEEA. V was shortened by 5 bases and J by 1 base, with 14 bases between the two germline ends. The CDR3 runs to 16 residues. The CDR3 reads CASSPRGAGNTGELFF. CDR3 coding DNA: TGTGCCAGCAGCCCCAGAGGAGCGGGGAACACCGGGGAGCTGTTTTTT.

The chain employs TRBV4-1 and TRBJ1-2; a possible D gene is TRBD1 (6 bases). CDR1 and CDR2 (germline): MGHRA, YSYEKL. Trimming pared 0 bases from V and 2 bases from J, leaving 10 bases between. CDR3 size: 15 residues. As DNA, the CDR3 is TGCGCCAGCAGCCAAGATGACAGGTCCAACTATGGCTACACCTTC. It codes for CASSQDDRSNYGYTF.

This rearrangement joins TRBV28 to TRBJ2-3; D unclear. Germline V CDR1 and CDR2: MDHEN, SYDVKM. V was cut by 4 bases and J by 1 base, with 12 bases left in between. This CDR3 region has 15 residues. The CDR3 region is CASSSQADRTDTQYF. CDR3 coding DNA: TGTGCCAGCAGTTCGCAGGCAGACCGCACAGATACGCAGTATTTT. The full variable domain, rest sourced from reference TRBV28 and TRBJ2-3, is DVKVTQSSRYLVKRTGEKVFLECVQDMDHENMFWYRQDPGLGLRLIYFSYDVKMKEKGDIPEGYSVSREKKERFSLILESASTNQTSMYLCASSSQADRTDTQYFGPGTRLTVL.

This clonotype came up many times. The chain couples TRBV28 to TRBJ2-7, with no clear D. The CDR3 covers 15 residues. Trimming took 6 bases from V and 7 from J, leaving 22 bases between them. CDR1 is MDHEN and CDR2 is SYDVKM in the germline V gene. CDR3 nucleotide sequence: TGTGCCAGCAGCCGACTTTCTGAAGGTCCTGGGGAGCAGTACTTC. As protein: CASSRLSEGPGEQYF.

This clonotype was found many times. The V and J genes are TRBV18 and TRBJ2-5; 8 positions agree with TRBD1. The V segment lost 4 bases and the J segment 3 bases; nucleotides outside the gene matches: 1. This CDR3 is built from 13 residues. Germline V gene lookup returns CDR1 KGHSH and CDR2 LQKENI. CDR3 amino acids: CASSRGQEETQYF. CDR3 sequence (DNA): TGTGCCAGCTCACGGGGACAGGAAGAGACCCAGTACTTC. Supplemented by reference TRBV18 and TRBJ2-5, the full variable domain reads NAGVMQNPRHLVRRRGQEARLRCSPMKGHSHVYWYRQLPEEGLKFMVYLQKENIIDESGMPKERFSAEFPKEGPSILRIQQVVRGDSAAYFCASSRGQEETQYFGPGTRLLVL.

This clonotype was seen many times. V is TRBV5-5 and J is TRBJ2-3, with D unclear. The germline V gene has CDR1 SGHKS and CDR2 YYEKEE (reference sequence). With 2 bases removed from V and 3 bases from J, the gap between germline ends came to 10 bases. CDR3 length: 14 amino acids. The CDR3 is CASSFDPGTDTQYF. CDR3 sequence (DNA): TGTGCCAGCAGCTTCGACCCTGGAACAGATACGCAGTATTTT.